A selection of T cell receptor beta chains follows, all from one sample in a study of blood T cell repertoires in COVID-19. Assay: immunoSEQ multiplex PCR; the TCRdb copy retains only in-frame clones and omits some. Among fewer than 300,000 clones listed, 85% to 90% were seen once. Material for sequencing was peripheral blood. Receptors were obtained from a woman aged 25 to 39 with COVID-19, enrolled during active disease. The CDR3 runs from the conserved cysteine through the conserved F or W. Each record gives: V gene, J gene, CDR3 protein.

V gene: TRBV27; J gene: TRBJ2-5; CDR3 protein: CASSLGGVQETQYF
V gene: TRBV6-5; J gene: TRBJ2-6; CDR3 protein: CASISTGTGANVLTF
V gene: TRBV6-5; J gene: TRBJ2-7; CDR3 protein: CASGLAPSEQYF
V gene: TRBV6-5; J gene: TRBJ1-3; CDR3 protein: CASSTGMMGNTIYF
V gene: TRBV5-1; J gene: TRBJ2-7; CDR3 protein: CASSPHGSGVEQYF
V gene: TRBV30; J gene: TRBJ1-1; CDR3 protein: CAWNGGNTEAFF
V gene: TRBV19; J gene: TRBJ2-1; CDR3 protein: CASSTGAGGYNEQFF
V gene: TRBV3-1/TRBV3-2; J gene: TRBJ1-2; CDR3 protein: CASSQPRAKNYGYTF
V gene: TRBV3-1/TRBV3-2; J gene: TRBJ2-3; CDR3 protein: CASSPGTSGGWDTQYF
V gene: TRBV25-1; J gene: TRBJ1-3; CDR3 protein: CASSETLRGSGNTIYF
V gene: TRBV5-5; J gene: TRBJ2-7; CDR3 protein: CASSLIWTSGYEQYF
V gene: TRBV7-6; J gene: TRBJ1-3; CDR3 protein: CASSEGVSGNTIYF
V gene: TRBV7-9; J gene: TRBJ2-3; CDR3 protein: CASSWGVTSGVISTDTQYF
V gene: TRBV14; J gene: TRBJ2-5; CDR3 protein: CASSQDMWEARETQYF
V gene: TRBV11-3; J gene: TRBJ2-1; CDR3 protein: CASGTTSTYEQFF
V gene: TRBV18; J gene: TRBJ2-3; CDR3 protein: CASSPSWRGAPDTQYF
V gene: TRBV28; J gene: TRBJ2-7; CDR3 protein: CASSLGQGYEQYF
V gene: TRBV6-5; J gene: TRBJ2-1; CDR3 protein: CASSLTSGGYNEQFF
V gene: TRBV10-3; J gene: TRBJ1-2; CDR3 protein: CAISVGATTFYGYTF
V gene: TRBV2; J gene: TRBJ2-1; CDR3 protein: CASRAGTAYNEQFF
V gene: TRBV2; J gene: TRBJ1-2; CDR3 protein: CASSFRRDDYGYTF
V gene: TRBV3-1/TRBV3-2; J gene: TRBJ2-3; CDR3 protein: CASSGHLSTDTQYF
V gene: TRBV18; J gene: TRBJ1-1; CDR3 protein: CASSPYWNTEAFF
V gene: TRBV6-2/TRBV6-3; J gene: TRBJ2-1; CDR3 protein: CASSYSPLAGVYNEQFF
V gene: TRBV6-6; J gene: TRBJ1-6; CDR3 protein: CASWAGKNSPLHF
V gene: TRBV19; J gene: TRBJ1-1; CDR3 protein: CASSMWTSRPMNTEAFF
V gene: TRBV24-1; J gene: TRBJ2-3; CDR3 protein: CATSAGRTDTQYF
V gene: TRBV2; J gene: TRBJ2-7; CDR3 protein: CASSAGQAYEQYF